Each of the 20 T cell receptor beta chains below was sequenced from the same sample in a study of shared clonotypes between healthy human individuals. Produced via immunoSEQ multiplex PCR; TCRdb's table is partial and in-frame only. In the table there are some 240,000 clones, 60% to 70% of which are singletons. Specimen: memory CD4+ T cells sorted from blood. Subset noted: CD45RA-negative fraction. These receptors came from a man aged 30 to 45 in good health.

The V call is TRBV7-9, the J call TRBJ1-5; TRBD1 might be the D (5 bases). The CDR3 consists of 11 residues. Germline V gene sequence: CDR1 SEHNR, CDR2 FQNEAQ (reference sequence). Deletions cut 5 bases from V and 10 bases from J, with 9 bases between. The CDR3 region is CASSRWGPQHF. CDR3 DNA sequence: TGTGCCAGCAGCCGGTGGGGCCCCCAGCATTTT.

This clone was seen more than once but under ten times. The chain is built from TRBV28 and TRBJ2-1; TRBD2 matches 11 bases. Germline CDR1 and CDR2: MDHEN and SYDVKM. After removal of 4 bases from V and 8 bases from J, the junction contained 7 bases not matched to a gene. This CDR3 has 15 residues. The CDR3 loop is CASSSPPLAGDEQFF. The CDR3 coding sequence is TGTGCCAGCAGTTCCCCCCCACTAGCGGGAGATGAGCAGTTCTTC. Full variable domain (outside the CDR3, taken from reference TRBV28 and TRBJ2-1): DVKVTQSSRYLVKRTGEKVFLECVQDMDHENMFWYRQDPGLGLRLIYFSYDVKMKEKGDIPEGYSVSREKKERFSLILESASTNQTSMYLCASSSPPLAGDEQFFGPGTRLTVL.

This clone occurred a few times. The chain uses TRBV11-2 and TRBJ1-4; the match to TRBD1 covers 7 bases. V was pared by 1 base and J by 6 bases, with 11 bases of the junction left unmatched. The CDR3 has 17 residues. Germline V CDR1 and CDR2: SGHAT, FQNNGV. This CDR3 reads CASSLGVAGGAYEKLFF. The CDR3 nucleotides are TGTGCCAGCAGCTTAGGAGTGGCAGGGGGTGCCTATGAAAAACTGTTTTTT.

The rearrangement links TRBV28 to TRBJ1-5, with D maybe TRBD1 (6 bases). This CDR3 has 13 residues. CDR1 is MDHEN and CDR2 is SYDVKM in the germline V gene. The V end lost 9 bases, the J end lost 4 bases, and 13 bases lay between the germline ends. DNA of the CDR3: TGTGCCAGTAGGGGGGAGTGGAATCAGCCCCAGCATTTT. Amino acids: CASRGEWNQPQHF.

This clone turned up a few times. V is TRBV5-1 and J is TRBJ2-5, with 7 bases that match TRBD2. V dropped 0 bases and J dropped 1; count of bases not matched to a gene: 3. The germline V gene has CDR1 SGHRS and CDR2 YFSETQ. This CDR3 contains 15 residues. CDR3 DNA: TGCGCCAGCAGCTTGGCCGGGAGGCGCCAAGAGACCCAGTACTTC. Translated: CASSLAGRRQETQYF.

As regards this clone: This sample includes further DNA sequences coding for the same CDR3. This chain connects TRBV28 to TRBJ2-3; 8 bases align to TRBD2. The J segment lost 1 base and the V segment lost 6 bases, leaving 3 bases of the junction unmatched. The CDR3 length is 14 residues. Germline V lookup: CDR1 MDHEN, CDR2 SYDVKM. CDR3 loop: CASRKLAGTDTQYF. The CDR3 DNA follows: TGTGCCAGCAGGAAACTAGCGGGCACAGATACGCAGTATTTT.

The CDR3 reads CASSLAAGGGYNEQFF. In DNA form, the CDR3 reads TGTGCCAGCAGCTTGGCGGCGGGAGGGGGATACAATGAGCAGTTCTTC. The chain carries TRBV5-6 and TRBJ2-1, with 9 positions matching TRBD2. CDR1 is SGHDT and CDR2 is YYEEEE in the germline V gene. The CDR3 is 16 residues long. V shed 0 bases and J 4 bases; nucleotides not matched to a gene: 5. Full variable domain (outside the CDR3, taken from reference TRBV5-6 and TRBJ2-1): DAGVTQSPTHLIKTRGQQVTLRCSPKSGHDTVSWYQQALGQGPQFIFQYYEEEERQRGNFPDRFSGHQFPNYSSELNVNALLLGDSALYLCASSLAAGGGYNEQFFGPGTRLTVL.

This sequence joins TRBV11-2 and TRBJ2-6; 9 nucleotides line up with TRBD1. The germline V gene has CDR1 SGHAT and CDR2 FQNNGV. The CDR3 totals 16 residues. V lost 5 bases to trimming and J lost 3 bases; unmatched junction nucleotides: 5. The CDR3 nucleotides read TGTGCCAGCAGCGCCGGGACAGGGTTTGGGGCCAACGTCCTGACTTTC. This codes for CASSAGTGFGANVLTF.

This clone was seen many times. The chain employs TRBV7-9 and TRBJ2-1, with D possibly matching TRBD2 (5 bases). The CDR3 has 16 amino acids. Trimming took off 4 bases at V and 3 bases at J, with 16 bases between the two ends. From germline, CDR1 is SEHNR and CDR2 FQNEAQ (reference sequence). The CDR3 coding sequence is TGTGCCAGCAGCTCTTTTGGTGGGAGTCTCTACAATGAGCAGTTCTTC. Its translation is CASSSFGGSLYNEQFF. The entire variable domain, with the rest obtained from reference TRBV7-9 and TRBJ2-1, is as follows: DTGVSQNPRHKITKRGQNVTFRCDPISEHNRLYWYRQTLGQGPEFLTYFQNEAQLEKSRLLSDRFSAERPKGSFSTLEIQRTEQGDSAMYLCASSSFGGSLYNEQFFGPGTRLTVL.

This rearrangement joins TRBV6-5 to TRBJ2-7, with a tentative D call TRBD2 (5 bases). CDR3 size: 13 residues. Trimming removed 5 bases at V and 2 bases at J, with 10 bases between. Germline CDR1 MNHEY, CDR2 SVGAGI. The CDR3 DNA is TGTGCCAGCAGTGAAGACGGGACCTACGAGCAGTACTTC. Its translation is CASSEDGTYEQYF.

J is TRBJ2-1 and V is TRBV25-1; 7 nucleotides match TRBD2. Germline CDR1 is MGHDK and CDR2 is SYGVNS. The CDR3 totals 15 residues. The junction had 9 bases not matched to a gene; V was cut back by 5 bases and J by 5 bases. The CDR3 sequence: CASSLVGGPHNEQFF. Here the CDR3 DNA reads TGTGCCAGCAGTTTAGTGGGAGGGCCCCACAATGAGCAGTTCTTC.

This clone was observed a single time. This chain joins TRBV30 and TRBJ1-5, with D perhaps TRBD1 (6 bases). This CDR3 contains 13 residues. With 0 bases removed from V and 5 bases from J, the gap between germline ends came to 8 bases. CDR1 is GTSNPN, CDR2 SVGIG, per germline (reference sequence). Here the CDR3 reads CAWSVEGDQPQHF. In DNA form, the CDR3 reads TGTGCCTGGAGTGTAGAGGGGGATCAGCCCCAGCATTTT.

The chain carries TRBV7-2 and TRBJ2-3; D is unresolved. Germline CDR1 reads SGHTA; CDR2 reads FQGNSA. The CDR3 is 13 amino acids. V lost 8 bases, J lost 0 bases, and 9 bases lay in between. The CDR3 loop reads CASQQFSTDTQYF. The CDR3 nucleotides read TGTGCCAGCCAACAATTTAGCACAGATACGCAGTATTTT.

The CDR3 reads CSVKPGQGAYEQYF. CDR3 bases: TGCAGCGTTAAACCGGGACAGGGGGCCTACGAGCAGTACTTC. V is TRBV29-1 and J is TRBJ2-7, with 11 positions matching TRBD1. The CDR3 loop spans 14 amino acids. Losses at the gene ends were 5 bases for V and 2 bases for J; bases not matched to a gene: 5. The germline gives CDR1 SQVTM, CDR2 ANQGSEA.

The rearrangement joins TRBV28 to TRBJ1-5; the D is unclear. In germline, CDR1 is MDHEN, CDR2 SYDVKM. The CDR3 has 16 residues. The germline V and J ends were trimmed by 3 bases and 1 base, with 13 bases remaining between them. The CDR3 loop reads CASSFITAQSNQPQHF. The DNA for the CDR3 is TGTGCCAGCAGTTTTATTACGGCACAGAGCAATCAGCCCCAGCATTTT.

This clone occurred a few times. The chain couples TRBV29-1 to TRBJ1-1; 7 bases agree with TRBD1. From germline, CDR1 is SQVTM and CDR2 ANQGSEA. The CDR3 extends over 12 amino acids. V lost 7 bases to trimming and J lost 6 bases; unmatched junction nucleotides: 8. CDR3 bases: TGCAGCGCCGGACAGGCCGTCGCTGAAGCTTTCTTT. Its protein product is CSAGQAVAEAFF.

V usage is TRBV7-2 and J usage is TRBJ2-2, with D possibly being TRBD2 (6 bases). The CDR3 length is 14 residues. CDR1 SGHTA and CDR2 FQGNSA come from the germline V gene. The V end was cut by 7 bases, the J end by 2 bases, with 11 bases between. CDR3 protein: CASKASVNTGELFF. CDR3 in DNA: TGTGCCAGCAAGGCTAGCGTCAACACCGGGGAGCTGTTTTTT.

The chain employs TRBV7-6 and TRBJ2-7, with a possible D match to TRBD2 (7 bases). The CDR3 length is 14 residues. Germline V gives CDR1 SGHVS, CDR2 FNYEAQ. Trimming pared 5 bases from V and 3 bases from J, leaving 14 bases between. The CDR3 nucleotides are TGTGCCAGCAGCGCTCGCGGGGGCTTCTACGAGCAGTACTTC. Protein: CASSARGGFYEQYF.

The chain recombines TRBV28 with TRBJ2-7; D not resolved. Germline CDR1 is MDHEN and CDR2 is SYDVKM. The V end was cut by 7 bases, the J end by 4 bases, with 8 bases between. The CDR3 runs 11 residues. The CDR3 region is CASKAVYEQYF. The CDR3 DNA follows: TGTGCCAGCAAAGCTGTATACGAGCAGTACTTC. Full variable domain (remainder filled in from reference TRBV28 and TRBJ2-7): DVKVTQSSRYLVKRTGEKVFLECVQDMDHENMFWYRQDPGLGLRLIYFSYDVKMKEKGDIPEGYSVSREKKERFSLILESASTNQTSMYLCASKAVYEQYFGPGTRLTVT.

This clone came up once. The CDR3 loop is CASSYSSPGTQYF. The CDR3 bases are TGTGCCAGCAGTTACTCGAGCCCAGGGACCCAGTACTTC. The genes are TRBV6-5 and TRBJ2-5; D gene uncertain. The CDR3 sequence is 13 residues long. The germline V and J ends were trimmed by 0 bases and 7 bases, with 9 bases remaining between them. The V gene's germline CDR1 is MNHEY and CDR2 SVGAGI.